This T cell receptor (beta chain) comes out of a study of T cells in localized non-small cell lung cancer. Findings and caveats of the study: Within adjacent lung there appeared a median around 60 of the top 100 tumor clones. As only one tumor region underwent sequencing, heterogeneity remains possible. Uninvolved adjacent lung, not tumor, had the highest T cell clonality.

The CDR3 runs to 11 residues. The V gene's germline CDR1 is SNHLY and CDR2 FYNNEI. V lost 9 bases and J 0 bases, leaving 5 bases between the germline ends. On this clone itself: Its specificity is not known.

The data were produced by immunoSEQ multiplex PCR, yet TCRdb's version contains in-frame clones alone and is incomplete. The table shows 15,000 to 19,000 clones, with around 87% occurring only once. This TCR came from a male donor at least 60 years old with stage II lung adenocarcinoma. The chain couples TRBV2 to TRBJ1-1, with D unresolved. The starting material was peripheral blood mononuclear cells, obtained before any cancer treatment. This CDR3 reads CAREVNTEAFF. CDR3 bases: TGTGCCAGGGAGGTGAACACTGAAGCTTTCTTT.